This T cell receptor beta chain was profiled in a study of technical replicates of blood from a few donors. V gave up 4 bases and J gave up 6 bases, with 25 bases separating them. Germline-derived CDR1 and CDR2 are SGHDT and YYEEEE. The CDR3 is 18 amino acids. Clones were sequenced by immunoSEQ multiplex PCR, and TCRdb holds only the in-frame ones, with some missing. Of under 100,000 clones in the sample, about 94% were seen once. The receptor comes from a human donor in good health. The chain uses TRBV5-6 and TRBJ2-2; perhaps TRBD2 as D (6 bases). Source material: T cells isolated from PBMCs. CDR3 protein: CASSRSTRDFFYPGELFF. CDR3 DNA sequence: TGTGCCAGCAGCCGGAGCACGCGGGACTTCTTTTATCCCGGGGAGCTGTTTTTT.